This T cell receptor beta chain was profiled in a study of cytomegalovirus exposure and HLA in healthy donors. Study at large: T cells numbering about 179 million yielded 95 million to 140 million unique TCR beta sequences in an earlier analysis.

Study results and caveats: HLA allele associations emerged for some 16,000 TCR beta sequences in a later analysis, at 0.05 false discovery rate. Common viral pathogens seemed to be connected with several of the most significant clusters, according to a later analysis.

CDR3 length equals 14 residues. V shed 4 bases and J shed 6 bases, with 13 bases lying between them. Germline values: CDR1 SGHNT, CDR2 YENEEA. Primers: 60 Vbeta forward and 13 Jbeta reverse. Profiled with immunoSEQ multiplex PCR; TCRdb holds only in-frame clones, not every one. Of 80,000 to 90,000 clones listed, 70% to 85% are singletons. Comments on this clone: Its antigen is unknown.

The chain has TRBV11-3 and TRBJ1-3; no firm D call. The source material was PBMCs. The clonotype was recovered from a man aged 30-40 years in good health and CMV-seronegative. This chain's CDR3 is CASSWDPGENTIYF. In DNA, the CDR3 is TGTGCCAGCAGCTGGGATCCCGGGGAAAACACCATATATTTT.